This TCR beta chain was recovered during a study of cytomegalovirus exposure and HLA in healthy donors. About the study: The study's early data release held about 77 million unique TCRs from HLA-typed donors. Ancestry clustering placed 81% of a few hundred genotyped donors in the Caucasian-associated cluster. General study points: In vitro work confirmed that a few CMV-associated chains recognize CMV antigens. Earlier results showed most TCR beta V segments being productive about 90% or about 30% of the time.

As concerns this clone: Its antigen remains unknown.

CDR3 length equals 16 residues. Germline loops: CDR1 MGHRA, CDR2 YSYEKL. The V end was cut by 1 base, the J end by 3 bases, with 13 bases between. Primers: 60 Vbeta forward and 13 Jbeta reverse. Clones were sequenced by immunoSEQ multiplex PCR, and TCRdb holds only the in-frame ones, with some missing. The data hold approximately 110,000 clones, with 69% observed a single time. The clonotype comes from a man younger than 45 in good health and CMV-seronegative. The specimen sequenced was PBMCs. This sequence joins TRBV4-1 and TRBJ1-5; D is perhaps TRBD1 (6 bases). Here the CDR3 reads CASSQGGRGYNQPQHF. In DNA, the CDR3 is TGCGCCAGCAGCCAAGGCGGCAGGGGATACAATCAGCCCCAGCATTTT.